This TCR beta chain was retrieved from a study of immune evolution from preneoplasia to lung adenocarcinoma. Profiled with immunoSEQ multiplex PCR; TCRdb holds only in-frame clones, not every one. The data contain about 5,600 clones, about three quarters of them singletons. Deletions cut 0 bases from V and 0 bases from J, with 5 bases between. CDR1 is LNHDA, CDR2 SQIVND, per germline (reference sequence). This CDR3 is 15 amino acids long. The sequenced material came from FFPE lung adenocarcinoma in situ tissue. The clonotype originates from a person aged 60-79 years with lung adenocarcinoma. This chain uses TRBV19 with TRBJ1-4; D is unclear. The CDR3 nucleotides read TGTGCCAGTAGTATAGATCGTACAACTAATGAAAAACTGTTTTTT. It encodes CASSIDRTTNEKLFF.